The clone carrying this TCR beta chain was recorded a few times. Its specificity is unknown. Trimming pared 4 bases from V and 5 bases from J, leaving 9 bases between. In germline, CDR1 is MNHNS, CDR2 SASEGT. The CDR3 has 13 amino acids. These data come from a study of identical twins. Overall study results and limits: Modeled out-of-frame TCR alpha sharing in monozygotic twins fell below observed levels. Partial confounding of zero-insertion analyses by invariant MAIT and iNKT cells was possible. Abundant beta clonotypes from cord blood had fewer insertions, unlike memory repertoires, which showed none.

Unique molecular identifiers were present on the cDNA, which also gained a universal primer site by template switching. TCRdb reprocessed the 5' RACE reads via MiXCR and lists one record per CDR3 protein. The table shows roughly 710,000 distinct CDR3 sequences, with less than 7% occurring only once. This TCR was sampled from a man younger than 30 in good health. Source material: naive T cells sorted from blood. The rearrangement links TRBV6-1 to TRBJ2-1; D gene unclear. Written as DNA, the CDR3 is TGTGCCAGCAGTGGGACGGTGAACAATGAGCAGTTCTTC. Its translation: CASSGTVNNEQFF.